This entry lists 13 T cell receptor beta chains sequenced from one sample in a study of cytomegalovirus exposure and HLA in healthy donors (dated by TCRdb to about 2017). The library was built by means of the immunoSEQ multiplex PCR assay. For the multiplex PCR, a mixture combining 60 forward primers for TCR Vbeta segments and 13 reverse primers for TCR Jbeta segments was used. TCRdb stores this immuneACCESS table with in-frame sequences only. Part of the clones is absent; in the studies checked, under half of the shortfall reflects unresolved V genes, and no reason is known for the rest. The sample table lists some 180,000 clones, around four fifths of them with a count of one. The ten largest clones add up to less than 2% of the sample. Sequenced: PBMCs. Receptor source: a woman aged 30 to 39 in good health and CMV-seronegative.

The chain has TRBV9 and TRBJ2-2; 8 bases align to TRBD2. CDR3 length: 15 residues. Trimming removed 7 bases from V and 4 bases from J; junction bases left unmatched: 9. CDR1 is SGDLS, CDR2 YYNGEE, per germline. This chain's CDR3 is CASSRGGPSTGELFF. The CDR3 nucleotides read TGTGCCAGCTCCCGGGGGGGGCCAAGCACCGGGGAGCTGTTTTTT.

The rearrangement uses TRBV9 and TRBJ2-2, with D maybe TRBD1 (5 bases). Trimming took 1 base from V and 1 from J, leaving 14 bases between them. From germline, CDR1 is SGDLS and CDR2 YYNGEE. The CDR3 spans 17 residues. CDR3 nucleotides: TGTGCCAGCAGCGTACCCTCGACAGACCTGAACACCGGGGAGCTGTTTTTT. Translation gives CASSVPSTDLNTGELFF.

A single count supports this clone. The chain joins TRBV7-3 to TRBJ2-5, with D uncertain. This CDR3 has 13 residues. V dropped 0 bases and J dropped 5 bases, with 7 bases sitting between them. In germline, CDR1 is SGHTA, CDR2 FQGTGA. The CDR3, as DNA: TGTGCCAGCAGCTTAACATTGCAGGAGACCCAGTACTTC. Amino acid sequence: CASSLTLQETQYF. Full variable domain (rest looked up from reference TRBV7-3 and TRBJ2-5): GAGVSQTPSNKVTEKGKYVELRCDPISGHTALYWYRQSLGQGPEFLIYFQGTGAADDSGLPNDRFFAVRPEGSVSTLKIQRTERGDSAVYLCASSLTLQETQYFGPGTRLLVL.

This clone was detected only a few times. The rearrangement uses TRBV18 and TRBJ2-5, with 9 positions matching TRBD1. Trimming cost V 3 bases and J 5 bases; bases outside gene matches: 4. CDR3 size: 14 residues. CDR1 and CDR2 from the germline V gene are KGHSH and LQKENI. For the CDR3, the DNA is TGTGCCAGCTCACCGGGACAGGGAAGGGAGACCCAGTACTTC. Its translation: CASSPGQGRETQYF.

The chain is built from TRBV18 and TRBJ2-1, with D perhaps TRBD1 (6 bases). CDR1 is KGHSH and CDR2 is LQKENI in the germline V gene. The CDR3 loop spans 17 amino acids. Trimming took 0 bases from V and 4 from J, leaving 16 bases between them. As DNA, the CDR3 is TGTGCCAGCTCACCACCCGGACGGCAGGGGCCATACAATGAGCAGTTCTTC. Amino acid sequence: CASSPPGRQGPYNEQFF.

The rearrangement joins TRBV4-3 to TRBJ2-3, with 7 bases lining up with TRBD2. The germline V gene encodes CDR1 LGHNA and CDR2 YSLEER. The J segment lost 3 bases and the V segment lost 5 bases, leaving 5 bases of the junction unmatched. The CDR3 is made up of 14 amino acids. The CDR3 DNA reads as TGCGCCAGCAGCGAGGGCGGGGGAACAGATACGCAGTATTTT. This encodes CASSEGGGTDTQYF.

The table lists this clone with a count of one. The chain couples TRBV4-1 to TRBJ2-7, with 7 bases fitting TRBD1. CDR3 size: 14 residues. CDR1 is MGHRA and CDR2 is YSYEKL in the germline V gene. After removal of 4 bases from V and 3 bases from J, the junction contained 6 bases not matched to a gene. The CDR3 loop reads CASSPGGRRYEQYF. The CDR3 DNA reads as TGCGCCAGCAGCCCAGGGGGACGCCGCTACGAGCAGTACTTC.

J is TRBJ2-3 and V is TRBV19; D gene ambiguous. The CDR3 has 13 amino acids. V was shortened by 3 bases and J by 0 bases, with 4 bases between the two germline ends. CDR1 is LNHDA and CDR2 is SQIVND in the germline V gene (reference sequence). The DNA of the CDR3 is TGTGCCAGTAGTATCGGTAGCACAGATACGCAGTATTTT. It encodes CASSIGSTDTQYF.

The CDR3 DNA is TGTGCCATTATGACAGTCTCTGGAAACACCATATATTTT. This codes for CAIMTVSGNTIYF. V and J are TRBV10-3 and TRBJ1-3; D is perhaps TRBD1 (5 bases). This CDR3 has 13 residues. CDR1 and CDR2 from the germline V gene are ENHRY and SYGVKD. Trimming cost V 9 bases and J 0 bases, with 9 bases left between them.

In nucleotides, the CDR3 is TGCAGACAGGGATCTGGCTACACCTTC. Protein product: CRQGSGYTF. The rearrangement uses TRBV20-1 and TRBJ1-2; a possible D gene is TRBD1 (6 bases). The CDR3 totals 9 residues. In germline, CDR1 is DFQATT, CDR2 SNEGSKA (reference sequence).

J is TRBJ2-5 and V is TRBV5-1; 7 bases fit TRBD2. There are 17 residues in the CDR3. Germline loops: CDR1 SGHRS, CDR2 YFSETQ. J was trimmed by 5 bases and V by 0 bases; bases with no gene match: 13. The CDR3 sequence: CASSLGLTSATGETQYF. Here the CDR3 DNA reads TGCGCCAGCAGCTTGGGCCTAACTAGCGCCACCGGGGAGACCCAGTACTTC.

The CDR3 here is CASSLDNRVFSLNTEAFF. The DNA for the CDR3 is TGCGCCAGCAGCTTGGATAACAGGGTCTTCTCGCTAAACACTGAAGCTTTCTTT. The chain uses TRBV5-1 and TRBJ1-1, with D possibly TRBD1 on 6 matching bases. The CDR3 is 18 amino acids. Germline V lookup: CDR1 SGHRS, CDR2 YFSETQ. V was shortened by 0 bases and J by 2 bases, with 20 bases between the two germline ends. The variable domain in full, completed from reference TRBV5-1 and TRBJ1-1, reads KAGVTQTPRYLIKTRGQQVTLSCSPISGHRSVSWYQQTPGQGLQFLFEYFSETQRNKGNFPGRFSGRQFSNSRSEMNVSTLELGDSALYLCASSLDNRVFSLNTEAFFGQGTRLTVV.

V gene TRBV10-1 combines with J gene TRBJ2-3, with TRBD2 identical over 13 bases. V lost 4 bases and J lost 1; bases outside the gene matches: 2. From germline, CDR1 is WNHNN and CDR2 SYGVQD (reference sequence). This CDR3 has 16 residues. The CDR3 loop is CASSGTSGGRTDTQYF. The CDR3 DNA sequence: TGCGCCAGCAGTGGGACTAGCGGGGGCCGCACAGATACGCAGTATTTT.